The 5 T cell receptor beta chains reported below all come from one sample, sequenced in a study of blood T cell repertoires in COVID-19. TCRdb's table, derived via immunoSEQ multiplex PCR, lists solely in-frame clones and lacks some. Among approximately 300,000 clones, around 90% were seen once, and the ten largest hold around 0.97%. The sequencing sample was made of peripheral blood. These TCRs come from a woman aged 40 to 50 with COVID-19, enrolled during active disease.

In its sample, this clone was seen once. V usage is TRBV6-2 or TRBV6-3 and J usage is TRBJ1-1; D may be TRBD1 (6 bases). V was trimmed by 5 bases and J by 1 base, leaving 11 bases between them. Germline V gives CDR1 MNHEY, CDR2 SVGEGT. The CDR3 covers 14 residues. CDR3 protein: CASSRLQGNTEAFF. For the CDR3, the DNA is TGTGCCAGCAGTCGCTTACAGGGGAACACTGAAGCTTTCTTT.

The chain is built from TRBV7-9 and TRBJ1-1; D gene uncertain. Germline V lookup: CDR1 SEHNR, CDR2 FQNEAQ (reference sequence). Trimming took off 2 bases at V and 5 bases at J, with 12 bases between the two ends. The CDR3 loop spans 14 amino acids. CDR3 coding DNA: TGTGCCAGCAGCTTACAGGCAGGTGTAACTGAAGCTTTCTTT. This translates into CASSLQAGVTEAFF.

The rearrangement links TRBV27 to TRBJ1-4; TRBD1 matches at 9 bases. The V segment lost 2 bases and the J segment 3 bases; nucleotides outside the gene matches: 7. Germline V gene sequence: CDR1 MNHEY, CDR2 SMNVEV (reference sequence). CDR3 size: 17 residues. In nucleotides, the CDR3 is TGTGCCAGCAGTTTAATAGGACAGGGGTCCTCTAATGAAAAACTGTTTTTT. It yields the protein CASSLIGQGSSNEKLFF.

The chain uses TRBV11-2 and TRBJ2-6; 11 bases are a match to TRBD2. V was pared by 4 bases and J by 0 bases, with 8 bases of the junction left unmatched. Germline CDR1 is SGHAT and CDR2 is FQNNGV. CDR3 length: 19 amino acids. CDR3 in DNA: TGTGCCAGCAGCTCCAGGGGACTAGCGGTAACCTCTGGGGCCAACGTCCTGACTTTC. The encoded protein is CASSSRGLAVTSGANVLTF.

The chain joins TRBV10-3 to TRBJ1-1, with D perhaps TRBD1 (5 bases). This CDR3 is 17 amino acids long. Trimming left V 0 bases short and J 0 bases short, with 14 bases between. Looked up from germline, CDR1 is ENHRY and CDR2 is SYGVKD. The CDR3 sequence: CAISESAVAGLNTEAFF. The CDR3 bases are TGTGCCATCAGTGAGTCGGCAGTAGCAGGGCTGAACACTGAAGCTTTCTTT.